The 30 T cell receptor beta chains below were found in one sample sequenced in a study of blood T cell repertoires in COVID-19. Using immunoSEQ multiplex PCR, the repertoire was profiled, and TCRdb retains in-frame clones only, with some absent. The data show about 270,000 clones, around 89% seen once. The sample taken for sequencing was PBMCs or T cells enriched from blood (not recorded which). These receptors were taken from a woman aged 18-29 years who had recovered from COVID-19.

This chain uses TRBV19 with TRBJ2-6; TRBD2 might be the D (5 bases). Germline assignment: CDR1 LNHDA and CDR2 SQIVND (reference sequence). This CDR3 region has 16 residues. The ends were cut back, 6 bases at V and 1 base at J, with 13 bases in the middle. The CDR3 region is CASSLVRTSGANVLTF. In nucleotides, the CDR3 is TGTGCCAGTAGCCTGGTTCGGACTTCTGGGGCCAACGTCCTGACTTTC. The complete variable domain, with remaining parts taken from reference TRBV19 and TRBJ2-6, reads DGGITQSPKYLFRKEGQNVTLSCEQNLNHDAMYWYRQDPGQGLRLIYYSQIVNDFQKGDIAEGYSVSREKKESFPLTVTSAQKNPTAFYLCASSLVRTSGANVLTFGAGSRLTVL.

The chain links TRBV21-1 to TRBJ1-2; the table calls TRBD1, which could not be checked here. TRBV21-1 is a pseudogene segment. The CDR3 runs 18 residues. As DNA, the CDR3 is TGTGCCAGCAGCAAAGTTTCGGGACAGGGGGCGCGGAGCTATGGCTACACCTTC. Translating gives CASSKVSGQGARSYGYTF.

V gene TRBV3-1 (or the pseudogene TRBV3-2) combines with J gene TRBJ1-2, with 8 bases that match TRBD1. The trim removed 4 bases at V and 5 bases at J, leaving 12 bases unmatched. Germline V gives CDR1 LGHDT, CDR2 YNNKEL (reference sequence). The CDR3 runs 16 residues. CDR3 protein: CASSLQTGARHYGYTF. The CDR3 nucleotides are TGTGCCAGCAGCCTTCAGACAGGGGCCAGACATTATGGCTACACCTTC.

The chain has TRBV5-4 and TRBJ1-5; TRBD1 might be the D (6 bases). The germline gives CDR1 SGHNT, CDR2 YYREEE (reference sequence). Trimming cost V 4 bases and J 1 base, with 9 bases left between them. CDR3 size: 14 residues. The CDR3 nucleotides read TGTGCCAGCAGCCGCAGGGGAAGCAATCAGCCCCAGCATTTT. It translates to CASSRRGSNQPQHF.

This chain uses TRBV9 with TRBJ1-2; D might be TRBD1 (5 bases). The V gene's germline CDR1 is SGDLS and CDR2 YYNGEE. CDR3 length: 13 residues. Trimming left V 2 bases short and J 5 bases short, with 10 bases between. DNA of the CDR3: TGTGCCAGCAGCGTGGGACTCCATTATGGCTACACCTTC. It encodes CASSVGLHYGYTF.

The chain is built from TRBV9 and TRBJ1-4; 8 nucleotides align to TRBD1. V lost 4 bases, J lost 6 bases, and 8 bases stayed unmatched. There are 15 residues in the CDR3. CDR1 SGDLS and CDR2 YYNGEE come from the germline V gene. CDR3 bases: TGTGCCAGCAGCCAGCGGACAGGGTTTGATGAAAAACTGTTTTTT. This gives the protein CASSQRTGFDEKLFF.

The chain carries TRBV12-5 and TRBJ1-1; D possibly corresponds to TRBD1 (6 bases). V dropped 2 bases and J dropped 2 bases, with 21 bases sitting between them. CDR3 length equals 18 residues. Germline V gene data show CDR1 as LGHNT and CDR2 as FRNRAP. In DNA, the CDR3 is TGTGCTAGTGGTTTGACGCGACAGGCGTTTAAGGAAAACACTGAAGCTTTCTTT. Translation gives CASGLTRQAFKENTEAFF. Supplemented by reference TRBV12-5 and TRBJ1-1, the full variable domain reads DARVTQTPRHKVTEMGQEVTMRCQPILGHNTVFWYRQTMMQGLELLAYFRNRAPLDDSGMPKDRFSAEMPDATLATLKIQPSEPRDSAVYFCASGLTRQAFKENTEAFFGQGTRLTVV.

The gene calls are TRBV5-1 and TRBJ2-3; TRBD2 agrees at 10 bases. The germline V gene encodes CDR1 SGHRS and CDR2 YFSETQ. Losses at the gene ends were 0 bases for V and 2 bases for J; bases not matched to a gene: 6. The CDR3 consists of 17 residues. This CDR3 reads CASSLEVAGGFTDTQYF. CDR3 bases: TGCGCCAGCAGCTTGGAGGTAGCGGGGGGCTTCACAGATACGCAGTATTTT.

The chain links TRBV28 to TRBJ2-7, with 7 bases identical to TRBD1. The V segment lost 7 bases and the J segment 2 bases; nucleotides outside the gene matches: 11. Germline assignment: CDR1 MDHEN and CDR2 SYDVKM. The CDR3 loop spans 15 amino acids. The CDR3 DNA is TGTGCCAGCACCCACGACAGGGTACCCGCCTACGAGCAGTACTTC. Its translation is CASTHDRVPAYEQYF.

The V and J genes are TRBV10-1 and TRBJ1-5, with TRBD1 identical over 8 bases. V lost 0 bases and J lost 6; bases outside the gene matches: 1. This CDR3 has 14 residues. Per the germline V gene, CDR1 is WNHNN and CDR2 is SYGVQD (reference sequence). CDR3 sequence reads: CASSESGQAQPQHF. CDR3 coding DNA: TGCGCCAGCAGTGAGTCGGGACAGGCTCAGCCCCAGCATTTT.

This clone was picked up one time. The CDR3 sequence is CASSVSPTLTGELFF. The DNA for the CDR3 is TGTGCCAGCAGCGTTTCCCCCACTTTAACCGGGGAGCTGTTTTTT. V and J are TRBV9 and TRBJ2-2; D is unclear. The germline V gene has CDR1 SGDLS and CDR2 YYNGEE. Trimming shortened V by 2 bases and J by 5 bases, and 13 bases separated the two germline ends. The CDR3 spans 15 residues.

The rearrangement links TRBV6-2 or TRBV6-3 to TRBJ2-3, with TRBD2 matching 15 bases. Germline V gives CDR1 MNHEY, CDR2 SVGEGT. This CDR3 comprises 16 residues. Trimming took 3 bases from V and 8 from J; bases not matched to a gene: 6. Here the CDR3 DNA reads TGTGCCAGCAGTTATCCCGGGACTAGCGGGGGGTCTACGCAGTATTTT. It translates to CASSYPGTSGGSTQYF.

The V and J genes are TRBV6-4 and TRBJ2-5; TRBD2 matches 12 bases. The V segment lost 3 bases and the J segment 1 base; nucleotides outside the gene matches: 0. The V gene's germline CDR1 is MRHNA and CDR2 SNTAGT. The CDR3 totals 15 residues. CDR3 sequence reads: CASSETSGGQETQYF. The CDR3 DNA reads TGTGCCAGCAGTGAGACTAGCGGGGGCCAAGAGACCCAGTACTTC.

The J gene is TRBJ2-5, the V gene TRBV27; D possibly corresponds to TRBD2 (5 bases). This CDR3 is 12 amino acids long. The V end lost 5 bases, the J end lost 4 bases, and 8 bases lay between the germline ends. Germline V CDR1 and CDR2: MNHEY, SMNVEV (reference sequence). This CDR3 reads CASSPGGETQYF. For the CDR3, the DNA is TGTGCCAGCAGTCCCGGAGGAGAGACCCAGTACTTC.

The chain has TRBV5-1 and TRBJ2-1, with TRBD2 identical over 8 bases. CDR3 length: 16 residues. J gave up 4 bases and V 0 bases, and 6 bases lay outside the gene matches. Germline V gene sequence: CDR1 SGHRS, CDR2 YFSETQ. CDR3 region: CASSLEGSGGYNEQFF. In DNA form, the CDR3 reads TGCGCCAGCAGCTTGGAGGGAAGCGGGGGATACAATGAGCAGTTCTTC.

This clone has a handful of counts. The chain links TRBV2 to TRBJ2-7, with D perhaps matching TRBD2 (6 bases). Trimming shortened V by 11 bases and J by 4 bases, and 24 bases separated the two germline ends. This CDR3 contains 15 residues. Germline assignment: CDR1 SNHLY and CDR2 FYNNEI. This CDR3 reads CAGASGTPKFYEQYF. In nucleotides, the CDR3 is TGTGCCGGGGCCTCCGGGACTCCAAAGTTTTACGAGCAGTACTTC.

The V and J genes are TRBV11-3 and TRBJ1-1; D is uncertain. Germline CDR1 is SGHNT and CDR2 is YENEEA. V lost 0 bases and J 0 bases, leaving 5 bases between the germline ends. This CDR3 comprises 14 residues. Here the CDR3 reads CASSLDSMNTEAFF. Here the CDR3 DNA reads TGTGCCAGCAGCTTAGATTCAATGAACACTGAAGCTTTCTTT.

This chain joins TRBV4-1 and TRBJ2-2; the match to TRBD1 covers 7 bases. CDR1 and CDR2 from the germline V gene are MGHRA and YSYEKL. The CDR3 sequence is 14 residues long. The V and J ends lost 6 bases and 8 bases, in that order; junction bases with no gene match: 9. CDR3 coding DNA: TGCGCCAGCAGACCAACGACAGGGCCGGGGGAGCTGTTTTTT. It is translated as CASRPTTGPGELFF.

The rearrangement links TRBV6-5 to TRBJ2-7; tentatively, D is TRBD2 (6 bases). Germline CDR1 MNHEY, CDR2 SVGAGI. V was trimmed by 8 bases and J by 3 bases, leaving 14 bases between them. The CDR3 is 13 amino acids. In DNA form, the CDR3 reads TGTGCCAGCTCCGAGGACTACAACTACGAGCAGTACTTC. This translates into CASSEDYNYEQYF.

The chain links TRBV5-1 to TRBJ1-2; D gene uncertain. This CDR3 spans 16 amino acids. Germline assignment: CDR1 SGHRS and CDR2 YFSETQ. The ends were cut back, 8 bases at V and 6 bases at J, with 26 bases in the middle. The CDR3 is CARNSGVGDCIDGYTF. The DNA of the CDR3 is TGCGCCAGAAACTCGGGTGTCGGAGACTGCATAGATGGCTACACCTTC.

The chain links TRBV3-1 (or the pseudogene TRBV3-2) to TRBJ2-1; D may be TRBD1 (5 bases). Germline loops: CDR1 LGHDT, CDR2 YNNKEL (reference sequence). Trimming left V 0 bases short and J 8 bases short, with 11 bases between. The CDR3 contains 14 residues. CDR3: CASSQDRQTHEQFF. The CDR3 DNA is TGTGCCAGCAGCCAAGATCGACAGACCCATGAGCAGTTCTTC.

The chain couples TRBV30 to TRBJ1-1, with D possibly being TRBD1 (6 bases). CDR1 is GTSNPN, CDR2 SVGIG, per germline (reference sequence). Trimming stripped 3 bases from V and 2 bases from J, with 13 bases between. The CDR3 has 14 amino acids. The CDR3, as DNA: TGTGCCTGGAGCAAAACAGGGATCAACACTGAAGCTTTCTTT. As protein: CAWSKTGINTEAFF.

This clone was detected only once. V is TRBV5-1 and J is TRBJ2-5, with no clear D. Trimming left V 6 bases short and J 1 base short, with 10 bases between. Germline assignment: CDR1 SGHRS and CDR2 YFSETQ. The CDR3 consists of 13 residues. The CDR3 here is CASKAGSQETQYF. CDR3 nucleotides: TGCGCCAGCAAGGCAGGCTCCCAAGAGACCCAGTACTTC.

The rearrangement joins TRBV5-6 to TRBJ1-5, with 7 bases that match TRBD1. V lost 0 bases and J lost 6; bases outside the gene matches: 6. The CDR3 is 15 residues long. Germline CDR1 and CDR2: SGHDT and YYEEEE. The CDR3 region is CASSLGDRDSQPQHF. The CDR3 DNA sequence: TGTGCCAGCAGCTTGGGTGACAGGGATTCTCAGCCCCAGCATTTT.

The rearrangement uses TRBV20-1 and TRBJ2-1, with 7 bases lining up with TRBD2. The CDR3 runs to 15 residues. Trimming took 3 bases from V and 9 from J; bases not matched to a gene: 14. The V gene's germline CDR1 is DFQATT and CDR2 SNEGSKA (reference sequence). For the CDR3, the DNA is TGCAGTGCTAGTGATCCGGGACTACGCGACGGTGAGCAGTTCTTC. It is translated as CSASDPGLRDGEQFF.

V is TRBV18 and J is TRBJ2-7; D is perhaps TRBD1 (5 bases). Per the germline V gene, CDR1 is KGHSH and CDR2 is LQKENI. The CDR3 has 13 residues. Trimming took 3 bases from V and 3 from J, leaving 9 bases between them. The CDR3 coding sequence is TGTGCCAGCTCACCTGCGACAGTCTACGAGCAGTACTTC. Translated: CASSPATVYEQYF.

The rearrangement uses TRBV3-1 (or the pseudogene TRBV3-2) and TRBJ1-2; 8 positions agree with TRBD1. Germline V CDR1 and CDR2: LGHDT, YNNKEL (reference sequence). Trimming took 0 bases from V and 6 from J; bases not matched to a gene: 12. The CDR3 has 17 residues. CDR3 DNA: TGTGCCAGCAGCCAAGACATATGGACAGGGTCGGAGGATGGCTACACCTTC. Translation gives CASSQDIWTGSEDGYTF.

The V call is TRBV18, the J call TRBJ2-4; 7 bases align to TRBD1. The germline V gene has CDR1 KGHSH and CDR2 LQKENI. J lost 7 bases, V lost 6 bases, and 12 bases had no gene match. The CDR3 length is 15 residues. CDR3 region: CASSRQGTTGNIQYF. The CDR3 nucleotides read TGTGCCAGCTCCCGACAGGGAACGACGGGGAACATTCAGTACTTC.

The chain carries TRBV2 and TRBJ1-2, with D hard to call. V was pared by 6 bases and J by 4 bases, with 9 bases between. This CDR3 comprises 12 residues. Germline V lookup: CDR1 SNHLY, CDR2 FYNNEI. The CDR3 DNA sequence: TGTGCCAGCAGCAAAGCTGGCTATGGCTACACCTTC. As protein: CASSKAGYGYTF.

This chain joins TRBV7-9 and TRBJ1-2, with 11 nucleotides matching TRBD1. This CDR3 is built from 15 residues. Germline CDR1 reads SEHNR; CDR2 reads FQNEAQ (reference sequence). Trimming at V came to 1 base and at J to 7 bases, leaving 5 bases not matched to a gene. The CDR3: CASSLGTGGASGYTF. CDR3 bases: TGTGCCAGCAGCTTAGGGACAGGGGGCGCGAGTGGCTACACCTTC.